This T cell receptor (beta chain) stems from a study of T-cell reconstitution after alpha-beta-depleted transplantation in children. Unique molecular identifiers tagged the TCRbeta library. TCRdb independently ran MiXCR on the PCR reads; one entry per CDR3 protein. The sample has 800,000 to 1,000,000 distinct CDR3 sequences; about 29% are singletons. The junction had 9 bases not matched to a gene; V was cut back by 5 bases and J by 6 bases. In germline, CDR1 is MNHEY, CDR2 SMNVEV (reference sequence). The CDR3 runs to 14 residues. This clonotype was seen more than once but under ten times. The clonotype comes from a boy under three years old who had a stem cell transplant for SCID, so the T cells may come from the graft donor. The material sequenced was PBMCs, mostly from graft donor cells, taken 360 days after TCRalphabeta/CD19-depleted stem cell transplant. V and J are TRBV27 and TRBJ1-2, with TRBD1 identical over 7 bases. CDR3 sequence: CASSRAGGRDGYTF. Written as DNA, the CDR3 is TGTGCCAGCAGTCGGGCAGGGGGGAGAGATGGCTACACCTTC.